This is a list of T cell receptor beta chains from one sample in a study of blood T cell repertoires in COVID-19. Profiling relied on immunoSEQ multiplex PCR, and the TCRdb table lists in-frame clones only, not all of them. The repertoire holds about 100,000 clones, approximately 90% seen once, with 2.1% in the top ten. The sequenced material came from peripheral blood. Receptors were obtained from a man between 45 and 60 years old with active COVID-19. CDR3s include the opening cysteine and the closing phenylalanine or tryptophan. D genes are given only for firm matches. Where a row states a size, it is once, few, many or the class of an expanded clone; other rows omit it.

TRBJ2-5	.	.	TRBV5-8	TGTGCCAGCAGCCCGCCGAAGTGGCGGGGAGAGACCCAGTACTTC	CASSPPKWRGETQYF
TRBJ2-2	.	TRBD2	TRBV5-1	TGCGCCAGCAGACAGACTAGCGGGAGGAACACCGGGGAGCTGTTTTTT	CASRQTSGRNTGELFF
TRBJ2-2	.	.	TRBV5-1	TGCGCCAGCAGCTTGGCGGCAGGGCCCACCGGGGAGCTGTTTTTT	CASSLAAGPTGELFF
TRBJ2-7	.	TRBD1	TRBV14	TGTGCCAGCAGTCGGGACAGAGCCTACGAGCAGTACTTC	CASSRDRAYEQYF
TRBJ2-1	.	TRBD2	TRBV27	TGTGCGAGCGTGAGCGGGAGGGCCTACAATGAGCAGTTCTTC	CASVSGRAYNEQFF
TRBJ1-4	.	TRBD1	TRBV14	TGTGCCAGCAGCCCGCGACAGGGTAATGAAAAACTGTTTTTT	CASSPRQGNEKLFF
TRBJ2-7	.	.	TRBV4-2	TGTGCCAGCAGCCAGGACGAGACAGGCCCCTACGAGCAGTACTTC	CASSQDETGPYEQYF
TRBJ2-1	.	TRBD1	TRBV30	TGTGCCTGGACCCGGGACAGGGGCGGTGAGCAGTTCTTC	CAWTRDRGGEQFF
TRBJ2-2	.	.	TRBV7-2	TGTGCCAGCAGCTTAGGACTGAACACCGGGGAGCTGTTTTTT	CASSLGLNTGELFF
TRBJ2-5	few	TRBD1	TRBV7-9	TGTGCCAGCAGCTCTAGGACAGGGGTGGAGACCCAGTACTTC	CASSSRTGVETQYF
TRBJ2-1	.	TRBD2	TRBV24-1	TGTGCCACCAGTGAGAGCGGGAGGGCCAATGAGCAGTTCTTC	CATSESGRANEQFF
TRBJ2-4	.	.	TRBV5-4	TGTGCCAGCAGCCAGGGAAAGTCTGACATTCAGTACTTC	CASSQGKSDIQYF
TRBJ1-4	.	.	TRBV7-9	TGTGCCAGCAGCTTCCAGGAAACTAATGAAAAACTGTTTTTT	CASSFQETNEKLFF
TRBJ1-1	few	.	TRBV7-9	TGTGCCAGCAGCTTTAGCACTGAAGCTTTCTTT	CASSFSTEAFF
TRBJ2-1	.	TRBD2	TRBV28	TGTGCCAGCAGTTGGGCTAGCGGGGGGGGTAATGAGCAGTTCTTC	CASSWASGGGNEQFF
TRBJ1-5	.	TRBD1	TRBV2	TGTGCCAGCAGCGACGGGACAGCTTCCAATCAGCCCCAGCATTTT	CASSDGTASNQPQHF
TRBJ2-7	.	.	TRBV5-1	TGCGCCAGCAGCTTCCAGGGACACTACGAGCAGTACTTC	CASSFQGHYEQYF
TRBJ2-7	.	TRBD2	TRBV28	TGTGCCAGCAGCGTTTCGGGAGGGGAGCAGTACTTC	CASSVSGGEQYF
TRBJ2-1	once	TRBD2	TRBV5-1	TGCGCCAGCAGCTTGGGGAGACTAGCTTTCGAGCAGTTCTTC	CASSLGRLAFEQFF
TRBJ2-3	.	TRBD2	TRBV5-1	TGCGCCAGCAGCTCCAAAAGGGGACTAGCCGTAGATACGCAGTATTTT	CASSSKRGLAVDTQYF
TRBJ1-6	.	TRBD1	TRBV6-5	TGTGCCAGCAGCACCGGGACAGCCGTTCTCCACTTT	CASSTGTAVLHF
TRBJ1-6	.	TRBD1	TRBV7-9	TGTGCCAGCATCGTCATCGGGACAGCTAATTCACCCCTCCACTTT	CASIVIGTANSPLHF
TRBJ2-6	.	TRBD2	TRBV27	TGTGCCAGCAGTCCCTATGGACTAGCGGGGGCCAACGTCCTGACTTTC	CASSPYGLAGANVLTF
TRBJ1-1	.	.	TRBV5-1	TGCGCCAGCAGCCCGACGACAGGCGGGAACACTGAAGCTTTCTTT	CASSPTTGGNTEAFF
TRBJ1-6	.	TRBD1	TRBV19	TGTGCCAGGAAGACAGGGCACGGTTCACCCCTCCACTTT	CARKTGHGSPLHF
TRBJ1-2	.	.	TRBV7-2	TGTGCCAGCAGCTTAGAGTCGAGGGAGAGTGGCTACACCTTC	CASSLESRESGYTF
TRBJ2-1	once	TRBD1	TRBV11-2	TGTGCCAGCACCATGGACAGGGGGCGGATTGGGAGCAATGAGCAGTTCTTC	CASTMDRGRIGSNEQFF
TRBJ2-2	.	TRBD1	TRBV6-5	TGTGCCAGCAGAGTAGGACAGGGGGCCGGGGAGCTGTTTTTT	CASRVGQGAGELFF
TRBJ2-1	.	TRBD2	TRBV7-2	TGTGCCAGCAGCTTCGCGGTGTCTTCGCCTAGCGGGAGTAATGAGCAGTTCTTC	CASSFAVSSPSGSNEQFF
TRBJ1-3	.	TRBD1	TRBV3-1/TRBV3-2	TGTGCCAGCAGCCCTTGGCACAGGGGGCCGTCTGGAAACACCATATATTTT	CASSPWHRGPSGNTIYF
TRBJ1-5	.	.	TRBV5-5	TGTGCCAGCAGCTTGGAGCATAGCAATCAGCCCCAGCATTTT	CASSLEHSNQPQHF
TRBJ2-4	once	.	TRBV20-1	TGCAGTGCTAGTCGGGCGGGGAACACCAAAAACATTCAGTACTTC	CSASRAGNTKNIQYF
TRBJ2-5	.	TRBD1	TRBV10-3	TGTGCCATCAATAGGGGGCTGGGAGAGACCCAGTACTTC	CAINRGLGETQYF
TRBJ2-3	.	TRBD2	TRBV11-3	TGTGCCAGCAGCTTAGAACGGGAGGGCCGAGATGATACGCAGTATTTT	CASSLEREGRDDTQYF